The clone carrying this T cell receptor (beta chain) has at least ten counts. TCRdb re-derived calls from the 5' RACE reads in MiXCR, one entry per CDR3 protein. The repertoire holds roughly 26,000 distinct CDR3 sequences, with under 5% as singletons. These data originate in a study of early T cells in non-severe SARS-CoV-2 infection. This clonotype was sampled from an adult who was a healthcare worker with PCR-confirmed SARS-CoV-2 infection or an uninfected control (not recorded which). Sequenced input: whole blood.

CDR3 sequence: CSARTSGDTQYF. CDR3 nucleotides: TGCAGTGCCAGGACTAGCGGAGATACGCAGTATTTT. The chain links TRBV20-1 to TRBJ2-3; 10 bases fit TRBD2. Germline-derived CDR1 and CDR2 are DFQATT and SNEGSKA (reference sequence). There are 12 residues in the CDR3. V dropped 6 bases and J dropped 5; count of bases not matched to a gene: 2.